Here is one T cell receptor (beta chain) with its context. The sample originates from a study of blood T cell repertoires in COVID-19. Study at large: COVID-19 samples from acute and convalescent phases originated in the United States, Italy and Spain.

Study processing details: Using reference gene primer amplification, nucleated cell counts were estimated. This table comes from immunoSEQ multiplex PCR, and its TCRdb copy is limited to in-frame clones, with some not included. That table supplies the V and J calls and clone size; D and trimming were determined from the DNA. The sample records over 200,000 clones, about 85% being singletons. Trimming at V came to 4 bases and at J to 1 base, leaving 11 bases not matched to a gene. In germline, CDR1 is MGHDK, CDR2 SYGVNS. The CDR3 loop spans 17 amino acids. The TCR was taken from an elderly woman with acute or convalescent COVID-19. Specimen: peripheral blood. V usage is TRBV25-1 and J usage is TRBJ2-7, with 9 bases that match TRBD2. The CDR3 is CASSALGAGGSSYEQYF. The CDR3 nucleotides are TGTGCCAGCAGTGCGTTGGGAGCGGGAGGTTCATCCTACGAGCAGTACTTC.